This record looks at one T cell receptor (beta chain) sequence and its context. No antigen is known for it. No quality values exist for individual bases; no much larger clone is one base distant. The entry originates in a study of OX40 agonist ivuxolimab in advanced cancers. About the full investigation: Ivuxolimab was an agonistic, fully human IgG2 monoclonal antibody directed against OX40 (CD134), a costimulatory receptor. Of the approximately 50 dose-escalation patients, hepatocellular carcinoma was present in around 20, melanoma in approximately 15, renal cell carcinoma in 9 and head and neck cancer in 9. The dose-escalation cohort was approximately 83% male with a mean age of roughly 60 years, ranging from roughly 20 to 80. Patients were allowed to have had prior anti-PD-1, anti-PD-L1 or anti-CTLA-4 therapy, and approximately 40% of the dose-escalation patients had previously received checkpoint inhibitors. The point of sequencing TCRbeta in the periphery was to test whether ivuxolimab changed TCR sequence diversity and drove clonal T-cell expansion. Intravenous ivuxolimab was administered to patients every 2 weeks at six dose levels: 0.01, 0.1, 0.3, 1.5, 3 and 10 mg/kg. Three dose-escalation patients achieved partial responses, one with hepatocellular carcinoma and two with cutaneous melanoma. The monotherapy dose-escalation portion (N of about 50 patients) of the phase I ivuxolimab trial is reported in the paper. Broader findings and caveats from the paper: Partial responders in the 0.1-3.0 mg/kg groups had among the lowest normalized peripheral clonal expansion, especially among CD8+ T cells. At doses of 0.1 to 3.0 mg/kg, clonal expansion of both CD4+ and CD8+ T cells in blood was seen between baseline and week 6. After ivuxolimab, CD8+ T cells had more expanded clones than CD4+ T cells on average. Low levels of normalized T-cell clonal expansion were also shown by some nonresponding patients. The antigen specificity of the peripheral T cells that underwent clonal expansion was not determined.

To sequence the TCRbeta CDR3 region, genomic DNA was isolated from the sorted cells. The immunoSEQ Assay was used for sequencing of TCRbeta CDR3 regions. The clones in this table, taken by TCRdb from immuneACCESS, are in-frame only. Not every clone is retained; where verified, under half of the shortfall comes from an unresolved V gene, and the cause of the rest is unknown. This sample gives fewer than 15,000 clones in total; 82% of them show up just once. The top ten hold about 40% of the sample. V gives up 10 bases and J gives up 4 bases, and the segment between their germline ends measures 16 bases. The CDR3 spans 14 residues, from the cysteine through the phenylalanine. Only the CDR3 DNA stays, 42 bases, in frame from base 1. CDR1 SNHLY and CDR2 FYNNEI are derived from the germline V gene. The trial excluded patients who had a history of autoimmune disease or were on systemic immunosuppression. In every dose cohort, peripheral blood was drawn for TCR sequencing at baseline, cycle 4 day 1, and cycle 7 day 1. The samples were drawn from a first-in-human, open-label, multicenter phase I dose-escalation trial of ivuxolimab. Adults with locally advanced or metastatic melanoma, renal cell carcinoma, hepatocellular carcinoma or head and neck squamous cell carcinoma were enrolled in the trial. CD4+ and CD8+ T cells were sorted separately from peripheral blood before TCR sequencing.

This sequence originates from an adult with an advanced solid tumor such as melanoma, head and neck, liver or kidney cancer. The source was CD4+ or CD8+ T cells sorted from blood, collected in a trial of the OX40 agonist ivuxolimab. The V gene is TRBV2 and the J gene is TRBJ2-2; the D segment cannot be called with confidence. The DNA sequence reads TGTGCCAAGGGCGGAACGAGGAGCACCGGGGAGCTGTTTTTT. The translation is CAKGGTRSTGELFF.